These T cell receptor beta chains were read from a single sample in a study of cytomegalovirus exposure and HLA in healthy donors. Some clones are missing from TCRdb's copy, which holds only in-frame ones; the method was immunoSEQ multiplex PCR. The table shows 100,000 to 150,000 clones, with 88% occurring only once. Sequencing was done on a sample of PBMCs. These receptors all stem from a man in his thirties or forties in good health and CMV-seronegative. Both conserved end residues are part of each CDR3. The D gene is left open where the match is weak.

V gene: TRBV5-1; D gene: NA; J gene: TRBJ1-2; CDR3 protein: CASSLESDSGYTF
V gene: TRBV11-2; D gene: NA; J gene: TRBJ2-1; CDR3 protein: CASSLEQSSYNEQFF
V gene: TRBV2; D gene: NA; J gene: TRBJ2-3; CDR3 protein: CASRFKPWTAPSTDTQYF
V gene: TRBV18; D gene: TRBD1; J gene: TRBJ1-3; CDR3 protein: CASSPSGQPSGNTIYF
V gene: TRBV4-1; D gene: TRBD2; J gene: TRBJ2-7; CDR3 protein: CASSQVAGAWGEQYF
V gene: TRBV6-5; D gene: NA; J gene: TRBJ2-1; CDR3 protein: CASSYSGGGNEQFF
V gene: TRBV6-6; D gene: TRBD1; J gene: TRBJ1-5; CDR3 protein: CASSPGGSNQPQHF
V gene: TRBV2; D gene: TRBD1; J gene: TRBJ1-5; CDR3 protein: CASSVDRGNQPQHF
V gene: TRBV11-2; D gene: NA; J gene: TRBJ2-7; CDR3 protein: CASSSGLSYEQYF
V gene: TRBV6-4; D gene: TRBD1; J gene: TRBJ2-3; CDR3 protein: CASSEGQGADTQYF
V gene: TRBV2; D gene: TRBD1; J gene: TRBJ1-3; CDR3 protein: CASSIVRGSGNTIYF
V gene: TRBV21-1; D gene: NA; J gene: TRBJ2-1; CDR3 protein: CASSKRDSGLAGVNPYNEQFF
V gene: TRBV29-1; D gene: TRBD2; J gene: TRBJ2-1; CDR3 protein: CSVGTSGLYNEQFF
V gene: TRBV30; D gene: NA; J gene: TRBJ1-2; CDR3 protein: CAWAGFYGYTF
V gene: TRBV7-9; D gene: NA; J gene: TRBJ2-7; CDR3 protein: CASSLVRATGYEQYF
V gene: TRBV5-6; D gene: NA; J gene: TRBJ2-7; CDR3 protein: CASSPQGYEQYF
V gene: TRBV6-6; D gene: NA; J gene: TRBJ1-2; CDR3 protein: CASSKTPNYGYTF
V gene: TRBV9; D gene: NA; J gene: TRBJ1-3; CDR3 protein: CASSPERAAGSGNTIYF
V gene: TRBV6-5; D gene: TRBD1; J gene: TRBJ2-1; CDR3 protein: CASSRDRGMNEQFF
V gene: TRBV4-1; D gene: NA; J gene: TRBJ2-1; CDR3 protein: CASSQESSRDEQFF
V gene: TRBV10-2; D gene: NA; J gene: TRBJ2-3; CDR3 protein: CASSDGLALGDTQYF
V gene: TRBV5-1; D gene: TRBD1; J gene: TRBJ1-2; CDR3 protein: CASSLGQGAGDYGYTF
V gene: TRBV19; D gene: NA; J gene: TRBJ1-2; CDR3 protein: CASSPNPPTDNYGYTF
V gene: TRBV14; D gene: TRBD1; J gene: TRBJ2-1; CDR3 protein: CASSLDLGQNYNEQFF
V gene: TRBV7-2; D gene: NA; J gene: TRBJ1-6; CDR3 protein: CASSLEQGSYNSPLHF
V gene: TRBV5-6; D gene: TRBD1; J gene: TRBJ1-5; CDR3 protein: CASSNMDRVNQPQHF
V gene: TRBV30; D gene: TRBD1; J gene: TRBJ2-7; CDR3 protein: CACDRGKYEQYF
V gene: TRBV5-1; D gene: NA; J gene: TRBJ1-1; CDR3 protein: CASSSTGNTEAFF
V gene: TRBV20-1; D gene: TRBD1; J gene: TRBJ2-7; CDR3 protein: CSARQGVEQYF
V gene: TRBV5-1; D gene: TRBD1; J gene: TRBJ2-7; CDR3 protein: CASSSGQADYEQYF
V gene: TRBV14; D gene: NA; J gene: TRBJ1-1; CDR3 protein: CASSPVVDYTEAFF
V gene: TRBV7-2; D gene: TRBD1; J gene: TRBJ2-7; CDR3 protein: CASSLTGTAYEQYF
V gene: TRBV10-2; D gene: NA; J gene: TRBJ1-5; CDR3 protein: CASRTPQHDQPQHF
V gene: TRBV4-2; D gene: TRBD2; J gene: TRBJ2-1; CDR3 protein: CASSQRTSGKHNEQFF
V gene: TRBV7-2; D gene: NA; J gene: TRBJ1-2; CDR3 protein: CASSPRAGNYGYTF
V gene: TRBV5-1; D gene: NA; J gene: TRBJ2-1; CDR3 protein: CASSSAAMSSYNEQFF
V gene: TRBV5-1; D gene: NA; J gene: TRBJ1-2; CDR3 protein: CASSLAEQKNGYTF
V gene: TRBV2; D gene: NA; J gene: TRBJ2-7; CDR3 protein: CASSDVSEEYF
V gene: TRBV27; D gene: NA; J gene: TRBJ2-2; CDR3 protein: CASSHIPPSTGELFF
V gene: TRBV7-9; D gene: TRBD2; J gene: TRBJ2-5; CDR3 protein: CASRPVSGGDVETQYF
V gene: TRBV7-2; D gene: NA; J gene: TRBJ1-1; CDR3 protein: CASSSSGGWTEAFF
V gene: TRBV7-8; D gene: NA; J gene: TRBJ1-5; CDR3 protein: CASSLGESSNQPQHF
V gene: TRBV27; D gene: TRBD1; J gene: TRBJ1-2; CDR3 protein: CASSSRDRVYGYTF
V gene: TRBV19; D gene: TRBD1; J gene: TRBJ1-2; CDR3 protein: CASSRGQGRHGYTF
V gene: TRBV7-6; D gene: NA; J gene: TRBJ2-7; CDR3 protein: CASSLAPTGSGYEQYF
V gene: TRBV7-2; D gene: NA; J gene: TRBJ1-1; CDR3 protein: CASSLERAGEAFF
V gene: TRBV5-1; D gene: NA; J gene: TRBJ2-5; CDR3 protein: CASSFGETQYF
V gene: TRBV27; D gene: TRBD1; J gene: TRBJ1-5; CDR3 protein: CASSITRTGVRDQPQHF
V gene: TRBV6-5; D gene: NA; J gene: TRBJ1-2; CDR3 protein: CASSAPGIGYGYTF
V gene: TRBV9; D gene: NA; J gene: TRBJ1-5; CDR3 protein: CASSVDENQPQHF